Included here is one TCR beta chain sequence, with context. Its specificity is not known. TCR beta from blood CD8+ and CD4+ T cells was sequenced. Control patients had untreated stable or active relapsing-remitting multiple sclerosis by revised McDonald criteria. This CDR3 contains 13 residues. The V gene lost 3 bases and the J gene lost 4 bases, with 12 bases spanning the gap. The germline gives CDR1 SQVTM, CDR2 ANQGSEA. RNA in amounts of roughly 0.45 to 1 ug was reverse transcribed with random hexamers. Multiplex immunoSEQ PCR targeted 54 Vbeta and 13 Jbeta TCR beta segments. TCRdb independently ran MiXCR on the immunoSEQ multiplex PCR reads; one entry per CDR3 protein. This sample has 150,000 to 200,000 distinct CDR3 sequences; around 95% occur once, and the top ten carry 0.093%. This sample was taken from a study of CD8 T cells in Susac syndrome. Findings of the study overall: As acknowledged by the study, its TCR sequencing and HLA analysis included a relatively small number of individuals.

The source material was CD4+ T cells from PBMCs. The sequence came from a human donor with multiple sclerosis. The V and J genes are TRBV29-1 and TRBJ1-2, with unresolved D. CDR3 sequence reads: CSVDSVMGYGYTF. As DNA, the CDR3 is TGCAGCGTTGATTCGGTAATGGGCTATGGCTACACCTTC.